This T cell receptor beta chain was documented in a study of identical twins. Germline V gene sequence: CDR1 SGHDN, CDR2 FVKESK. The CDR3 spans 14 residues. The V segment lost 9 bases and the J segment 6 bases; nucleotides outside the gene matches: 12. From the 5' RACE reads, TCRdb called clonotypes with MiXCR, one entry per CDR3 protein. The sample holds 200,000 to 250,000 distinct CDR3 sequences, about 7% seen once. This same sample was also part of a study on yellow fever vaccine responses in identical twins.

The chain uses TRBV14 and TRBJ1-2, with TRBD1 matching over 8 bases. The sequencing input was memory (CD45RO+) T cells sorted from blood. This clonotype was sampled from a woman under 30 in good health. The CDR3 region has the DNA TGTGCCAGACAAACCCCACAGGGGGTCGATGGCTACACCTTC. Its translation is CARQTPQGVDGYTF.